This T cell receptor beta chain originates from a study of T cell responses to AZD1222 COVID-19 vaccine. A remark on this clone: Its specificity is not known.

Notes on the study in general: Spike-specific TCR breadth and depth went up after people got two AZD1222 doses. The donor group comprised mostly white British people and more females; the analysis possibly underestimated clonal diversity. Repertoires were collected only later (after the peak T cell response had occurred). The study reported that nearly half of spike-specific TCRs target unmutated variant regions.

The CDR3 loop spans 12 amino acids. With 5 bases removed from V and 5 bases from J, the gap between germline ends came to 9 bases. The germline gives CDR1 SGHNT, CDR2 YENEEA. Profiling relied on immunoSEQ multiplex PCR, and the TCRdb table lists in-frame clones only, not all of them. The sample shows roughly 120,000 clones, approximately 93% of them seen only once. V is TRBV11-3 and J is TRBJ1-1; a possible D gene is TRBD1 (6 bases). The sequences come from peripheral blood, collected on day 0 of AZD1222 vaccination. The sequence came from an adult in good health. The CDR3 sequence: CASSQGWTEAFF. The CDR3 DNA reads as TGTGCCAGCAGCCAGGGGTGGACTGAAGCTTTCTTT.